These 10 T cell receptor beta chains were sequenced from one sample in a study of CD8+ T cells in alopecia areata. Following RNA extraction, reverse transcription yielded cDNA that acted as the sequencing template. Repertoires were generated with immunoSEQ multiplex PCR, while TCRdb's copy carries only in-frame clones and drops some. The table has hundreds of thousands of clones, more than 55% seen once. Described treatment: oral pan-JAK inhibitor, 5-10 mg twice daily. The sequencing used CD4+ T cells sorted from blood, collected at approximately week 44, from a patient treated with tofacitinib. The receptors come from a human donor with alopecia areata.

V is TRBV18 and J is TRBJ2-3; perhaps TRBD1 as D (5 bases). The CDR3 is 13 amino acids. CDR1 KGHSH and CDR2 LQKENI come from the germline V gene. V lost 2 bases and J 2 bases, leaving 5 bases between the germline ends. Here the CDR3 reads CASSPGHTDTQYF. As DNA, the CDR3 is TGTGCCAGCTCACCAGGACACACAGATACGCAGTATTTT.

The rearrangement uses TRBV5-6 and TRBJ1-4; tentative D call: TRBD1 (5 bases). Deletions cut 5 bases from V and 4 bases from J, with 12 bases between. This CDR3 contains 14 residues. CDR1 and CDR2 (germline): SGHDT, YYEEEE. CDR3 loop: CASRTGLGNEKLFF. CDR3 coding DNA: TGTGCCAGCAGGACGGGACTCGGTAATGAAAAACTGTTTTTT.

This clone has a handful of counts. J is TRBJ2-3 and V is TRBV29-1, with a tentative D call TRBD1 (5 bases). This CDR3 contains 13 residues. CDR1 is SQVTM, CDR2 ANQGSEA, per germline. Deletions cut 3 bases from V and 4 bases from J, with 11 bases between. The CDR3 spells CSVDPGFADTQYF. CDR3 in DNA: TGCAGCGTTGATCCAGGGTTTGCAGATACGCAGTATTTT.

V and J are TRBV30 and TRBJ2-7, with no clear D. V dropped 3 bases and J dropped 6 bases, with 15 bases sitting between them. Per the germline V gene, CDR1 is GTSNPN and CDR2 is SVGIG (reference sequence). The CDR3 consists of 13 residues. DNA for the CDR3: TGTGCCTGGAGCGAAAGAAGGGCGTTCGAGCAGTACTTC. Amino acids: CAWSERRAFEQYF.

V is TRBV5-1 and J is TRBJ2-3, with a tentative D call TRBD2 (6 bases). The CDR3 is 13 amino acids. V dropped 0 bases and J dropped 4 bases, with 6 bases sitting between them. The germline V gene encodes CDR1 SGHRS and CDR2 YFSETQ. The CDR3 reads CASSLGLADTQYF. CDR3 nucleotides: TGCGCCAGCAGCTTGGGACTAGCAGATACGCAGTATTTT.

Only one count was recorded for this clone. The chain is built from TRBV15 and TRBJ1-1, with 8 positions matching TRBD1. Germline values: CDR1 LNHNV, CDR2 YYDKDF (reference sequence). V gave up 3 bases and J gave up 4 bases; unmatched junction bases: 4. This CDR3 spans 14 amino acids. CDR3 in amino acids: CATSSRTGPTEAFF. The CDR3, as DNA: TGTGCCACCAGCAGCCGGACAGGGCCCACTGAAGCTTTCTTT.

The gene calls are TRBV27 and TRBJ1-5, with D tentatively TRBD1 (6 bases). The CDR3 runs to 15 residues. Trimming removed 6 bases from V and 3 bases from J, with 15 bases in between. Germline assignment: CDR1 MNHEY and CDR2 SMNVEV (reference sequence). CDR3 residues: CASSARGLNNQPQHF. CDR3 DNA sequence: TGTGCCAGCAGCGCGCGGGGGCTCAACAATCAGCCCCAGCATTTT.

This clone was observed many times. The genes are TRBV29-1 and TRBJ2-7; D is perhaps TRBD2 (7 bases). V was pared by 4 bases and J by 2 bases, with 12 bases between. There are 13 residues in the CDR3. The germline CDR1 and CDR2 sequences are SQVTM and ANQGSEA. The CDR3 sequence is CSVVTGGPYEQYF. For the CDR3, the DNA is TGCAGCGTTGTAACGGGGGGCCCCTACGAGCAGTACTTC.

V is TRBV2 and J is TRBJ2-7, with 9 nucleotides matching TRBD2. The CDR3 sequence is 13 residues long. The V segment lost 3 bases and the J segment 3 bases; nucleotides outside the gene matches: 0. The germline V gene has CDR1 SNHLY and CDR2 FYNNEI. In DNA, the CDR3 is TGTGCCAGCAGTGAGCGGGGGGGCTACGAGCAGTACTTC. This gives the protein CASSERGGYEQYF.

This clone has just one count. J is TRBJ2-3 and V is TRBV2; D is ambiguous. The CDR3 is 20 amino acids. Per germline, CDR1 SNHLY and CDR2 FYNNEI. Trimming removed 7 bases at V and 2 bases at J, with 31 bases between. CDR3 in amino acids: CASKSMGYQSSTSDTDTQYF. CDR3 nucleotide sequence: TGTGCCAGCAAATCTATGGGTTATCAGTCCTCAACCTCAGACACAGATACGCAGTATTTT.